There are a few counts of the clone carrying this TCR beta chain. The entry originates in a study of blood T cell repertoires in COVID-19. About the study: Researchers got acute and convalescent COVID-19 samples from the United States, Italy and Spain. T cells, B-cell-depleted T cells, or PBMCs supplied cDNA or gDNA.

Participants reported their clinical history, and cohort assignment relied on those reports. As originally analysed: Amplification from reference gene primers served as the basis for estimated nucleated cell counts. Profiling relied on immunoSEQ multiplex PCR, and the TCRdb table lists in-frame clones only, not all of them. The V and J calls and clone size were taken over from that table, and D and trimming were inferred from the DNA. The sample records approximately 210,000 clones, roughly 90% being singletons. The CDR3 has 15 amino acids. Germline V gene data show CDR1 as SQVTM and CDR2 as ANQGSEA. V shed 6 bases, J shed 0 bases, and the junction held 4 bases outside the gene matches.

The chain joins TRBV29-1 to TRBJ2-2, with 10 positions matching TRBD1. This TCR derives from a woman between 18 and 30 years old who had recovered from COVID-19. The material sequenced was PBMCs or T cells enriched from blood (not recorded which). Here the CDR3 reads CSVETGGANTGELFF. CDR3 bases: TGCAGCGTGGAGACAGGGGGCGCGAACACCGGGGAGCTGTTTTTT.